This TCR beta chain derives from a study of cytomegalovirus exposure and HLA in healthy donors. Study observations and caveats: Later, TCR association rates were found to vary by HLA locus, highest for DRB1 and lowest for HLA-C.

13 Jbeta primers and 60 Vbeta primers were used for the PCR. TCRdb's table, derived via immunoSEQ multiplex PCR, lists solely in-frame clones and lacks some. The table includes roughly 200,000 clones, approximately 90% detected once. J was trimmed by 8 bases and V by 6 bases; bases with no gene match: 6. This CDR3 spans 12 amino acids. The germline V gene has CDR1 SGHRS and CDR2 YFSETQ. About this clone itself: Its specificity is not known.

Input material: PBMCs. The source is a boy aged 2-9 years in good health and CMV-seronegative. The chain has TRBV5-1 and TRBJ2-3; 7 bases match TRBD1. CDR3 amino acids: CASIPEGATQYF. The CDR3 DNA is TGCGCCAGCATTCCTGAGGGGGCTACGCAGTATTTT. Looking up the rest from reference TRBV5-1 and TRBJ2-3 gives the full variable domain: KAGVTQTPRYLIKTRGQQVTLSCSPISGHRSVSWYQQTPGQGLQFLFEYFSETQRNKGNFPGRFSGRQFSNSRSEMNVSTLELGDSALYLCASIPEGATQYFGPGTRLTVL.